This TCR beta chain was sequenced during a study of cytotoxic CD8 clonotypes in ibrutinib-treated CLL. Profiling relied on immunoSEQ multiplex PCR, and the TCRdb table lists in-frame clones only, not all of them. Among approximately 84,000 clones listed, around 79% were seen once. Germline CDR1 is SGHRS and CDR2 is YFSETQ. J was trimmed by 5 bases and V by 4 bases; bases with no gene match: 7. The CDR3 extends over 14 amino acids. A note on this clone: Its antigen is not identified.

General study results and limits: While tracking circulating CD8+ T-cell counts, baseline clonality exceeded that of age-matched healthy donors.

Sequencing was performed on PBMCs, taken after 12 months of ibrutinib treatment. The TCR sequence derives from a human donor with chronic lymphocytic leukemia. The chain links TRBV5-1 to TRBJ1-1; 8 bases are shared with TRBD1. The CDR3 sequence is CASSIGQGWTEAFF. CDR3 bases: TGCGCCAGCAGCATCGGACAGGGTTGGACTGAAGCTTTCTTT.